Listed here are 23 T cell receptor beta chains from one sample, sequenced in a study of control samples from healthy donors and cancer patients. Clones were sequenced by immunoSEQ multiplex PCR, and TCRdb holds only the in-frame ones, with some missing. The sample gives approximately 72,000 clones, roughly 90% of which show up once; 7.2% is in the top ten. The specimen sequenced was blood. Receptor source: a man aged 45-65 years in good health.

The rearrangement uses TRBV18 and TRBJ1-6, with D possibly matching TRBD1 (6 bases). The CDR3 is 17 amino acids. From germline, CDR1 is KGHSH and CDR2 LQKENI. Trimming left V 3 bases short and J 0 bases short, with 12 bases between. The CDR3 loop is CASSPRDTSSYNSPLHF. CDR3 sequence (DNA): TGTGCCAGCTCACCCAGGGACACGAGCTCCTATAATTCACCCCTCCACTTT.

For the CDR3, the DNA is TGCAGTGCTAGTCCGGGAACCCGAAGCGAGCAGTACTTC. This sequence encodes CSASPGTRSEQYF. The gene calls are TRBV20-1 and TRBJ2-7, with a tentative D call TRBD2 (5 bases). Between the trimmed V and J ends, which lost 3 bases and 6 bases, there was a span of 15 bases. Germline V gene data show CDR1 as DFQATT and CDR2 as SNEGSKA (reference sequence). This CDR3 comprises 13 residues.

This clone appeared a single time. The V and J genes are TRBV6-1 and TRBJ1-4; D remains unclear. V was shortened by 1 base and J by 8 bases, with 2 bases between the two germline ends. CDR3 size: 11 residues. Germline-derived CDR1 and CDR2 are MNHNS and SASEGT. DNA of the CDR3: TGTGCCAGCAGTGAAGTGGAAAAACTGTTTTTT. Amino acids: CASSEVEKLFF.

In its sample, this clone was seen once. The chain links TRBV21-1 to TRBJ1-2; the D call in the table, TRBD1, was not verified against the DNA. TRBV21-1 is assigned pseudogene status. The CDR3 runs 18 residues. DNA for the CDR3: TGTGCCAGCAGCAAATCCCTGACAGGGGGTAAAACTAACTATGGCTACACCTTC. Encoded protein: CASSKSLTGGKTNYGYTF.

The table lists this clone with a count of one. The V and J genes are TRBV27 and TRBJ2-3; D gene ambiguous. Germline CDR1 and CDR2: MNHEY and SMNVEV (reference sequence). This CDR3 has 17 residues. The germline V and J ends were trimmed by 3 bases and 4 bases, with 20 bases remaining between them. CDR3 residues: CASSFSSGGAFSDTQYF. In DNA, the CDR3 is TGTGCCAGCAGTTTTTCGTCTGGCGGAGCTTTTTCAGATACGCAGTATTTT.

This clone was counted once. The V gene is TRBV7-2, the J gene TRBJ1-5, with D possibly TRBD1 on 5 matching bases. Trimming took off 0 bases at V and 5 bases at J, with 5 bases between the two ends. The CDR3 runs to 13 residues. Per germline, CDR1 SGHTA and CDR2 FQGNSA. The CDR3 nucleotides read TGTGCCAGCAGCTTAGCGACAGATCAGCCCCAGCATTTT. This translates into CASSLATDQPQHF.

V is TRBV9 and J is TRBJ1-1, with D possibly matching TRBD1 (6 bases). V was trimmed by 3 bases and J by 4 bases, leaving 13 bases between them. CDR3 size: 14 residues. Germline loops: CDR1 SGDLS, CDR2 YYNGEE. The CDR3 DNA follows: TGTGCCAGCAGCGAGACAGGTAGGCGCACTGAAGCTTTCTTT. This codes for CASSETGRRTEAFF.

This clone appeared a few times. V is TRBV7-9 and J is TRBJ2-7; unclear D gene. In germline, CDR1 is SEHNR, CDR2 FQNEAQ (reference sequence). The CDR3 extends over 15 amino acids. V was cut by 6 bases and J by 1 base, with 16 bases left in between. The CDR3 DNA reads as TGTGCCAGCAGTTCGTCTGGCGTGGGATCCTACGAGCAGTACTTC. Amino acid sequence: CASSSSGVGSYEQYF.

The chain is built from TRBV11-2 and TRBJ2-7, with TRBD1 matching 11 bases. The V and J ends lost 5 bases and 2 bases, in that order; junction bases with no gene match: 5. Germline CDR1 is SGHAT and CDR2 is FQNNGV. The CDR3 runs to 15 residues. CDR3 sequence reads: CASSRGGQGAYEQYF. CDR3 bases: TGTGCCAGCAGCCGGGGGGGACAGGGGGCCTACGAGCAGTACTTC.

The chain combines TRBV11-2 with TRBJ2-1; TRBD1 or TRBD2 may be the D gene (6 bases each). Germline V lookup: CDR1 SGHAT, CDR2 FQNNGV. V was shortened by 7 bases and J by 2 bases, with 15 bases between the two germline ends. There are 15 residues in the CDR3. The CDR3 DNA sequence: TGTGCCAGCATCCGCGTGGGGGGCACCTACAATGAGCAGTTCTTC. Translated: CASIRVGGTYNEQFF.

The DNA for the CDR3 is TGCGCCAGCAGCCCGGACAGGGCGAATGAAAAACTGTTTTTT. It specifies CASSPDRANEKLFF. The V gene is TRBV5-1, the J gene TRBJ1-4; 8 positions match TRBD1. V was pared by 4 bases and J by 5 bases, with 4 bases of the junction left unmatched. Germline V CDR1 and CDR2: SGHRS, YFSETQ. CDR3 size: 14 residues. Drawing the rest from reference TRBV5-1 and TRBJ1-4, the complete variable domain is KAGVTQTPRYLIKTRGQQVTLSCSPISGHRSVSWYQQTPGQGLQFLFEYFSETQRNKGNFPGRFSGRQFSNSRSEMNVSTLELGDSALYLCASSPDRANEKLFFGSGTQLSVL.

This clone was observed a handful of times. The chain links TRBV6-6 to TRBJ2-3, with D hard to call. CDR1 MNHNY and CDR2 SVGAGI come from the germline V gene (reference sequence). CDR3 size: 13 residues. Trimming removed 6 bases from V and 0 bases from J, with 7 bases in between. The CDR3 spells CASSILSTDTQYF. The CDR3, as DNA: TGTGCCAGCAGCATACTAAGCACAGATACGCAGTATTTT.

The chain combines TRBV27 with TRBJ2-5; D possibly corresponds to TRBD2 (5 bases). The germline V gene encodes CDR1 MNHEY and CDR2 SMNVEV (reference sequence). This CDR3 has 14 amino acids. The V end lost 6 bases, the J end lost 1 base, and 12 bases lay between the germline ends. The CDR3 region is CASRRGPLQETQYF. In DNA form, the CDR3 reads TGTGCCAGCAGGAGAGGGCCACTCCAAGAGACCCAGTACTTC.

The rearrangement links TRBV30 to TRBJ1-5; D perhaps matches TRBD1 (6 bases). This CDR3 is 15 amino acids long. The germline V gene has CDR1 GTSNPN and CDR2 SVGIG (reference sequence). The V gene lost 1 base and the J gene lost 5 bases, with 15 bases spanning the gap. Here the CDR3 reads CAWSGGGRTDQPQHF. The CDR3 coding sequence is TGTGCCTGGAGTGGGGGGGGCAGGACTGATCAGCCCCAGCATTTT.

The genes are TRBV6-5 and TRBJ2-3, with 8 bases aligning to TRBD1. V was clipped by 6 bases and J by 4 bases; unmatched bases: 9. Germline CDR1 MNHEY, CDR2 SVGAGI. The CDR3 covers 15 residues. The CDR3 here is CASSPIPTGADTQYF. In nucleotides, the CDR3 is TGTGCCAGCAGCCCAATCCCGACAGGGGCAGATACGCAGTATTTT.

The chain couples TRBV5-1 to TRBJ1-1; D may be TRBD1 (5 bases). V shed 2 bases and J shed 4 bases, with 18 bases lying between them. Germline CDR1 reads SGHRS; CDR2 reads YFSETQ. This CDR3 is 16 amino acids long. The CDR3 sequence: CASSFLKQGLGTEAFF. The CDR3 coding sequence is TGCGCCAGCAGCTTTCTAAAGCAGGGACTGGGCACTGAAGCTTTCTTT.

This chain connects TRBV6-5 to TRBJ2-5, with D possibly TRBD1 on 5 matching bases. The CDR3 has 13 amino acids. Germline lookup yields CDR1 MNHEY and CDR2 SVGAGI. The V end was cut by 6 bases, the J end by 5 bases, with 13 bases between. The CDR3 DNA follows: TGTGCCAGCAGACCTGACAGTTGGGAGACCCAGTACTTC. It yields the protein CASRPDSWETQYF.

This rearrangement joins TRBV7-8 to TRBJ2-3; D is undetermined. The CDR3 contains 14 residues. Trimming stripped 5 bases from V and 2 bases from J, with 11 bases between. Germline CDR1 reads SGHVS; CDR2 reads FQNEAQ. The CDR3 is CASSPPRHTDTQYF. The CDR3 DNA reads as TGTGCCAGCAGCCCCCCCAGGCACACAGATACGCAGTATTTT.

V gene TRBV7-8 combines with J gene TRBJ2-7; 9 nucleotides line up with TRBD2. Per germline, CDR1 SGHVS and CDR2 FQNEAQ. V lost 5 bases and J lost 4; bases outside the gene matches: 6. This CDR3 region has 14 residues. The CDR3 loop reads CASSRAGGIYEQYF. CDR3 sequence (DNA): TGTGCCAGCAGCCGAGCGGGGGGCATATACGAGCAGTACTTC.

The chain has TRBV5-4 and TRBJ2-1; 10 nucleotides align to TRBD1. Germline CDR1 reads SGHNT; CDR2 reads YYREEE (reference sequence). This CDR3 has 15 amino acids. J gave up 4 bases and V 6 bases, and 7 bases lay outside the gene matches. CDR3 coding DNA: TGTGCCAGCACTCTCACGGGACAGGGGTACAATGAGCAGTTCTTC. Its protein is CASTLTGQGYNEQFF.

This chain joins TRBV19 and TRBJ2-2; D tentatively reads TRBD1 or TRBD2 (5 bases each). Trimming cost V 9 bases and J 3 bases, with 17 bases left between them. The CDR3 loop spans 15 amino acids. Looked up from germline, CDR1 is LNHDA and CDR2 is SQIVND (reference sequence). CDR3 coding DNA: TGTGCCAGCTCGTCACGGGACGGAGACACCGGGGAGCTGTTTTTT. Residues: CASSSRDGDTGELFF.

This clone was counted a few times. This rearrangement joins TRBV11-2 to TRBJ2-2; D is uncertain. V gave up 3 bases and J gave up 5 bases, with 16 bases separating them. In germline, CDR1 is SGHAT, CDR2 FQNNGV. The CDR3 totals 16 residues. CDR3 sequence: CASSLVRSTRTGELFF. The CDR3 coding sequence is TGTGCCAGCAGCTTGGTCAGGTCAACGCGGACCGGGGAGCTGTTTTTT.

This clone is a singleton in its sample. The CDR3 reads CSVVQPQHF. As DNA, the CDR3 is TGCAGCGTTGTTCAGCCCCAGCATTTT. This chain links TRBV29-1 with TRBJ1-5; no clear D gene. The germline CDR1 and CDR2 sequences are SQVTM and ANQGSEA. This CDR3 spans 9 amino acids. V was trimmed by 4 bases and J by 6 bases, leaving 1 base between them.